The sequence of this T cell receptor beta chain was determined in a study of cytomegalovirus exposure and HLA in healthy donors. The germline V gene has CDR1 MDHEN and CDR2 SYDVKM. The CDR3 covers 14 residues. V was shortened by 6 bases and J by 9 bases, with 20 bases between the two germline ends. With 60 Vbeta and 13 Jbeta primers, the PCR was carried out. TCRdb's copy holds only in-frame clones and misses some; the assay was immunoSEQ multiplex PCR. The repertoire holds 90,000 to 150,000 clones, with around 70% as singletons. Study observations and caveats: Presence/absence analyses treated sequencing depth as roughly uniform across donors. TCR beta sequences reportedly predicted most subjects' HLA-A and HLA-B alleles accurately.

Comment on this clone: Its specificity is not known.

Each donor was nominally healthy when sampled (though unrecorded immune exposures were likely). The V gene is TRBV28, the J gene TRBJ1-2; the D gene is possibly TRBD1 (6 bases). The material sequenced was PBMCs. This sequence was found in a woman aged 50 to 65 in good health and CMV-seropositive. DNA of the CDR3: TGTGCCAGCAGCACCCCCGGGAGGGGGTTAAGCTACACCTTC. This encodes CASSTPGRGLSYTF.